This T cell receptor (beta chain) was recorded in a study of chemoradiotherapy in HPV16-positive cancers. Study outcomes and limitations: In HPV16-positive patients, HPV-responsive T-cell expansion tracked better recurrence-free survival. Candidate HPV-specific clones and E7-related TCR motifs grew in tumor during treatment.

Only in-frame clones appear in the TCRdb table, and some are missing; sequencing was by immunoSEQ multiplex PCR. Among fewer than 8,500 clones listed, 80% to 90% were seen once. Comment on this clone: The antigen is undetermined.

The CDR3 consists of 15 residues. Trimming removed 6 bases from V and 7 bases from J, with 19 bases in between. CDR1 is MNHEY and CDR2 is SVGAGI in the germline V gene. Repertoires were sampled repeatedly during chemoradiotherapy. The chain has TRBV6-5 and TRBJ1-3, with D possibly matching TRBD1 (6 bases). The sequence came from a human donor with HPV-associated anogenital cancer. The specimen comprised tumor tissue, sampled from a patient who underwent chemoradiotherapy. DNA of the CDR3: TGTGCCAGCAGCTCAAGGGGGGGGCAAAGGAACACCATATATTTT. Amino acids: CASSSRGGQRNTIYF.